A single TCR beta chain is shown here with its context. This specimen belongs to a study of blood T cell repertoires in COVID-19. Study context: The samples span acute and convalescent COVID-19 from the United States, Italy and Spain. PBMCs, B-cell-depleted T cells, or T cells provided the cDNA or gDNA that made up the material.

Authors' analysis steps: Amplified reference gene primers provided the basis for estimating nucleated cell counts. Some clones are missing from TCRdb's copy, which holds only in-frame ones; the method was immunoSEQ multiplex PCR. V, J and clone size were drawn from that table, and D and trimming were deduced from the DNA. Here the sample spans 99,000 or so clones, about 90% being singletons. Germline CDR1 is KGHSH and CDR2 is LQKENI. V gave up 3 bases and J gave up 5 bases; unmatched junction bases: 6. The CDR3 runs 16 residues. This clonotype was sampled from a man aged 45-65 years with acute or convalescent COVID-19. Sequenced material: peripheral blood. This chain uses TRBV18 with TRBJ2-1, with 11 bases fitting TRBD2. The CDR3: CASSPTLAGGNNEQFF. CDR3 coding DNA: TGTGCCAGCTCACCGACATTAGCGGGAGGGAACAATGAGCAGTTCTTC.